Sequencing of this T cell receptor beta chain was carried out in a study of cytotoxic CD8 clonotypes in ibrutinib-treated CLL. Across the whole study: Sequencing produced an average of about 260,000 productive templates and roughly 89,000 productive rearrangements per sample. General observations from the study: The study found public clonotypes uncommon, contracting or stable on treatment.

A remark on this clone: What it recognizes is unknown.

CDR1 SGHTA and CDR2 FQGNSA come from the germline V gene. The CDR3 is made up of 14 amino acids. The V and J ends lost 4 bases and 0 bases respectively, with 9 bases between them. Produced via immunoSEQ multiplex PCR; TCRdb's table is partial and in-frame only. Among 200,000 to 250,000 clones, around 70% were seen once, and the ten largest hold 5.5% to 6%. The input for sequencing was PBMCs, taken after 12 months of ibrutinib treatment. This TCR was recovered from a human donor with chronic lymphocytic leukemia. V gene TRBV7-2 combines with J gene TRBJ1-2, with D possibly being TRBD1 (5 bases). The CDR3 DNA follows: TGTGCCAGCAGCTCCCAGGGTTCTAACTATGGCTACACCTTC. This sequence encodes CASSSQGSNYGYTF.